The clone carrying this TCR beta chain was seen only once. These data belong to a study of immune evolution from preneoplasia to lung adenocarcinoma. The CDR3 loop spans 15 amino acids. Germline values: CDR1 SGHNT, CDR2 YYREEE (reference sequence). V shed 0 bases and J shed 0 bases, with 8 bases lying between them. Clones were sequenced by immunoSEQ multiplex PCR, and TCRdb holds only the in-frame ones, with some missing. The repertoire holds approximately 4,500 clones, with about 85% as singletons. Sequencing was done on a sample of FFPE invasive lung adenocarcinoma tissue. The TCR was taken from a person between 50 and 60 years old with lung adenocarcinoma. The chain employs TRBV5-4 and TRBJ2-3, with no clear D. CDR3 sequence reads: CASSLEAASTDTQYF. As DNA, the CDR3 is TGTGCCAGCAGCTTGGAGGCGGCTAGCACAGATACGCAGTATTTT.